Below, one T cell receptor (beta chain) is given with its context. The antigen is undetermined. This sample is drawn from a study of T cell repertoires in cytomegalovirus infection. Germline V gene sequence: CDR1 MNHEY, CDR2 SVGEGT. The CDR3 consists of 21 residues. V lost 4 bases to trimming and J lost 2 bases; unmatched junction nucleotides: 16. TCRdb re-derived calls from the reads in MiXCR, one entry per CDR3 protein. The sample has 650,000 to 900,000 distinct CDR3 sequences; over 25% are singletons. The clonotype originates from a human donor in good health (CMV status not recorded). Some clones in this sample may be carry-over from other donors' samples. The starting material was cultured CD8+ T cells from PBMCs, obtained from culture after CMV antigen stimulation. The rearrangement joins TRBV6-2 or TRBV6-3 to TRBJ2-1, with 14 bases lining up with TRBD2. CDR3 loop: CASSFPSGTSGGLQAYNEQFF. The DNA for the CDR3 is TGTGCCAGCAGTTTCCCCTCAGGGACTAGCGGGGGCCTCCAGGCCTACAATGAGCAGTTCTTC.